These T cell receptor beta chains were read from a single sample in a study of T cells after yellow fever vaccination. Each CDR3 protein gets one entry after TCRdb re-called the 5' RACE reads with MiXCR. The data hold about 320,000 distinct CDR3 sequences, with roughly an eighth observed a single time. Sequenced here: CD4+ T cells sorted from PBMCs, sampled 15 days after the yellow fever booster vaccination. These receptors all stem from a man younger than 30 who received the YFV17D yellow fever vaccine. The CDR3 runs from the conserved cysteine through the conserved F or W. The D gene is left open where the match is weak. The size of a clone is reported for some rows only, either as once, few or many, or as a class for expanded clones.

D gene	V gene	clone size	J gene	CDR3 DNA	CDR3 protein
TRBD1	TRBV20-1	.	TRBJ2-1	TGCAGTGCTATAAGGACCGGGACAGGCTACAATGAGCAGTTCTTC	CSAIRTGTGYNEQFF
.	TRBV10-3	few	TRBJ1-1	TGTGCCATCAGACCGACAGGATTGAACACTGAAGCTTTCTTT	CAIRPTGLNTEAFF
.	TRBV12-3/TRBV12-4	.	TRBJ2-3	TGTGCCAGCAGTGCTGACAGATCTAGCACAGATACGCAGTATTTT	CASSADRSSTDTQYF
TRBD2	TRBV2	.	TRBJ2-3	TGTGCCAGCGGAGGGACTAGCGGAAGCACAGATACGCAGTATTTT	CASGGTSGSTDTQYF
TRBD2	TRBV12-3/TRBV12-4	.	TRBJ2-6	TGTGCCAGCACGCTAGCGGGGGGGACTGGGGCCAACGTCCTGACTTTC	CASTLAGGTGANVLTF
.	TRBV12-3/TRBV12-4	.	TRBJ1-5	TGTGCCAGCAGTTATGGGCCGCCCCCCAATCAGCCCCAGCATTTT	CASSYGPPPNQPQHF
.	TRBV19	.	TRBJ1-5	TGTGCCAGTAAAAGGTCAGCAGGAGGGCCCCAGCATTTT	CASKRSAGGPQHF
.	TRBV15	.	TRBJ2-3	TGTGCCATCAAATATCGGGGGTTTCAAGATACGCAGTATTTT	CAIKYRGFQDTQYF
.	TRBV5-1	few	TRBJ2-5	TGCGCCACCAATAGGGGGACTACCCAAGAGACCCAGTACTTC	CATNRGTTQETQYF
.	TRBV20-1	.	TRBJ2-1	TGCAGTGCCCTAAGTCCCAATGAGCAGTTCTTC	CSALSPNEQFF
.	TRBV18	few	TRBJ1-5	TGTGCCAGCTCAGAGTCCTCGGCGGGCAATCAGCCCCAGCATTTT	CASSESSAGNQPQHF
.	TRBV20-1	few	TRBJ2-2	TGCAGTGCGGGGAGAGGGGGGGGAAGCGGGGAGCTGTTTTTT	CSAGRGGGSGELFF
TRBD2	TRBV29-1	few	TRBJ2-5	TGCAGCGTTGTAAGGGCCGGGGGGGCGTGGCAAGAGACCCAGTACTTC	CSVVRAGGAWQETQYF
TRBD1	TRBV6-5	few	TRBJ1-4	TGTGCCAGCAGTTACACGACAGGGACTAATGAAAAACTGTTTTTT	CASSYTTGTNEKLFF
.	TRBV9	few	TRBJ1-6	TGTGCCAGCGGGGTTTTGGACTCACCCCTCCACTTT	CASGVLDSPLHF
.	TRBV20-1	few	TRBJ1-5	TGCAGTGCTAGAGGGCCCCTAGGGAAGGGCAATCAGCCCCAGCATTTT	CSARGPLGKGNQPQHF
.	TRBV19	.	TRBJ2-3	TGTGCCAGTAGGACGGACAGCACAGATACGCAGTATTTT	CASRTDSTDTQYF
TRBD2	TRBV28	.	TRBJ2-1	TGTGCCAGCAGAACTAGCGGGGGCTACGAGCAGTTCTTC	CASRTSGGYEQFF
.	TRBV12-5	.	TRBJ2-7	TGTGCTAGTGGTTCCTCCGGGGCCTACGAGCAGTACTTC	CASGSSGAYEQYF
.	TRBV7-2	.	TRBJ2-5	TGTGCCAGCAGCTTTACCTGGGTGGAGACCCAGTACTTC	CASSFTWVETQYF
.	TRBV20-1	few	TRBJ1-2	TGCAGTGCTGGGAGGGTGGGGGCTTTTGGCTACACCTTC	CSAGRVGAFGYTF
TRBD2	TRBV15	.	TRBJ2-1	TGTGCCACCAGCTGGGGACTAGCCGGATCTCAACTGTTCTTC	CATSWGLAGSQLFF
.	TRBV12-3/TRBV12-4	.	TRBJ1-5	TGTGCCAGTACAGAATATAGCAATCAGCCCCAGCATTTT	CASTEYSNQPQHF
.	TRBV6-5	few	TRBJ2-1	TGTGCCAGCAGTTACTCGCTAGCCCAGGATGAGCAGTTCTTC	CASSYSLAQDEQFF
.	TRBV9	few	TRBJ2-6	TGTGCCAGCAGCGGGCGTTTGAGGGGTCGCCCCCAACAGAACCCCAACTCTGGGGCCAACGTCCTGACTTTC	CASSGRLRGRPQQNPNSGANVLTF
.	TRBV5-1	few	TRBJ2-5	TGCGCCAGCAGCTTGCTGGGCGCGGAGACCCAGTACTTC	CASSLLGAETQYF
TRBD2	TRBV29-1	few	TRBJ2-5	TGCAGCGTTCTTCTAGCGGGGGGTGAGACCCAGTACTTC	CSVLLAGGETQYF
TRBD2	TRBV6-5	many	TRBJ2-3	TGTGCCAGCAGCCGCGGGACTAGCGGGGGGCGCACAGATACGCAGTATTTT	CASSRGTSGGRTDTQYF
.	TRBV3-1	few	TRBJ1-2	TGTGCCAGCAGCCAAGACAGGTCTGGCTACACCTTC	CASSQDRSGYTF
TRBD1	TRBV6-6	.	TRBJ1-4	TGTGCCAGCAGTTACTTGACAGGGGCAACTAATGAAAAACTGTTTTTT	CASSYLTGATNEKLFF
.	TRBV6-1	few	TRBJ1-2	TGTGCCAGCAGTTCCCGAAACGTTTGGAACTATGGCTACACCTTC	CASSSRNVWNYGYTF
TRBD1	TRBV4-3	many	TRBJ2-3	TGCGCCAGCAGCGTTACAGGGGTTCCAACAGATACGCAGTATTTT	CASSVTGVPTDTQYF
TRBD1	TRBV29-1	few	TRBJ2-1	TGCAGCGTTGGAGAAATTCAGGGGGCATCCTACAATGAGCAGTTCTTC	CSVGEIQGASYNEQFF
TRBD1	TRBV6-5	few	TRBJ1-1	TGTGCCAGCAGCCGGGACAGGGAATTTGAAGCTTTCTTT	CASSRDREFEAFF